The entry below gives a single T cell receptor (beta chain) sequence along with its context. Its antigen remains undetermined. The sample holds no much larger clone one base away, and base qualities are not on file. These data come from a study of OX40 agonist ivuxolimab in advanced cancers. Concerning the study at large: Ivuxolimab, which targeted the costimulatory receptor OX40 (CD134), was an agonistic, fully human IgG2 monoclonal antibody. Intravenous ivuxolimab was administered to patients every 2 weeks at six dose levels: 0.01, 0.1, 0.3, 1.5, 3 and 10 mg/kg. Among the 52 dose-escalation patients, approximately 20 had hepatocellular carcinoma, around 15 melanoma, 9 renal cell carcinoma and 9 head and neck cancer. In the dose-escalation cohort, around four fifths of patients were male, and the mean age was around 60 years, with a range of 23 to 79. Patients were allowed to have had prior anti-PD-1, anti-PD-L1 or anti-CTLA-4 therapy, and around two fifths of the dose-escalation patients had been treated with checkpoint inhibitors. Three dose-escalation patients achieved partial responses, one with hepatocellular carcinoma and two with cutaneous melanoma. The point of sequencing TCRbeta in the periphery was to test whether ivuxolimab changed TCR sequence diversity and drove clonal T-cell expansion. The paper covers the monotherapy dose-escalation part of the phase I ivuxolimab trial, which included N of about 50 patients.

Per the germline V gene, MNHEY is the CDR1 and SVGAGI is the CDR2. The V end loses 5 bases and the J end loses 6 bases, and a stretch of 7 bases separates them. The CDR3 numbers 11 residues from cysteine through phenylalanine. The read is trimmed to its CDR3 DNA, 33 bases read in frame from base 1. The study at large found these results: In partial responders in the 0.1-3.0 mg/kg groups, normalized peripheral clonal expansion was found to be among the lowest, especially among CD8+ T cells. The antigen specificity of the clonally expanded peripheral T cells was not determined. On average, CD8+ T cells showed more expanded clones than CD4+ T cells after ivuxolimab. Clonal expansion of both CD4+ and CD8+ blood T cells was observed from baseline to week 6 at doses 0.1 to 3.0 mg/kg. Low levels of normalized T-cell clonal expansion were also seen in some nonresponding patients.

To sequence the TCRbeta CDR3 region, genomic DNA was isolated from the sorted cells. TCRbeta CDR3 regions were sequenced using the immunoSEQ Assay. Here the immuneACCESS table is served through TCRdb, limited to in-frame sequences with V and J called. Missing clones are a known gap in these copies; in checked studies unresolved V genes cover under half, and the rest lacks a known reason. The sample records about 31,000 clones, roughly 81% of which are singletons. The top ten constitute approximately 21% of the sample. Patients with autoimmune disease history or receiving systemic immunosuppression were excluded from the trial. In every dose cohort, peripheral blood was drawn for TCR sequencing at baseline, cycle 4 day 1, and cycle 7 day 1. The samples were drawn from a first-in-human, open-label, multicenter phase I dose-escalation trial of ivuxolimab. Adults with locally advanced or metastatic head and neck squamous cell, hepatocellular, melanoma or renal cell carcinoma were enrolled in the trial. Before TCR sequencing, CD4+ and CD8+ T cells were separately sorted from peripheral blood.

This TCR came from an adult with an advanced solid tumor such as melanoma, head and neck, liver or kidney cancer. This specimen consisted of CD4+ or CD8+ T cells sorted from blood, obtained in a trial of the OX40 agonist ivuxolimab. Here the chain combines TRBV6-5 and TRBJ1-2, with the D gene too uncertain to name. The CDR3 protein: CASSPYDGYTF. In nucleotides, the sequence is TGTGCCAGCAGTCCGTACGATGGCTACACCTTC.